These 20 T cell receptor beta chains were sequenced from one sample in a study of vaccination effects on CD4 cells after COVID-19. Peptide-pool stimulation followed by sequencing identified expanded antigen-specific CD4+ clonotypes in the ViraFEST assay. Investigators separated out CD4+ T cells once approximately 9 days of culture had passed. It was two doses of either the BNT162b2 or mRNA-1273 vaccine that participants received. No antigen has been assigned to these receptors. Only in-frame clones appear in the TCRdb table, and some are missing; sequencing was by immunoSEQ multiplex PCR. The repertoire holds 75,000 to 100,000 clones, with over 70% as singletons. The source was CD4+ T cells from PBMCs cultured with HCoV-OC43 spike peptides, collected after COVID-19 vaccination. Stated subset: HCoV-OC43 spike overlapping peptide pool stimulation. Receptors originate from a human donor who received a COVID-19 vaccine.

This clone was detected only a few times. The CDR3 loop reads CASSNTDTQYF. The CDR3 DNA reads as TGTGCCAGCAGTAACACAGATACGCAGTATTTT. This chain uses TRBV6-5 with TRBJ2-3; D not resolved. This CDR3 comprises 11 residues. V was cut by 5 bases and J by 2 bases, with 2 bases left in between. Germline CDR1 reads MNHEY; CDR2 reads SVGAGI.

This chain links TRBV19 with TRBJ2-3; D might be TRBD2 (5 bases). V was pared by 10 bases and J by 0 bases, with 14 bases between. Germline CDR1 and CDR2: LNHDA and SQIVND (reference sequence). The CDR3 consists of 14 residues. DNA for the CDR3: TGTGCCACCCGGGGAGAGATCAGCACAGATACGCAGTATTTT. This translates into CATRGEISTDTQYF.

The chain has TRBV4-2 and TRBJ2-3; tentative D call: TRBD2 (6 bases). Germline values: CDR1 LGHNA, CDR2 YNFKEQ. V was cut by 1 base and J by 5 bases, with 10 bases left in between. This CDR3 region has 14 residues. The CDR3 DNA follows: TGTGCCAGCAGCCAAGCGGGGGAGCGAGATACGCAGTATTTT. Protein sequence: CASSQAGERDTQYF.

This clone was counted between two and nine times. The chain combines TRBV27 with TRBJ2-1, with D possibly called TRBD1 or TRBD2 (6 bases each). CDR1 and CDR2 (germline): MNHEY, SMNVEV (reference sequence). The CDR3 totals 14 residues. The V end lost 8 bases, the J end lost 6 bases, and 17 bases lay between the germline ends. The CDR3 nucleotides are TGTGCCAGCCGGTGGTTACAGGGAGGCAATGAGCAGTTCTTC. This sequence encodes CASRWLQGGNEQFF.

The chain links TRBV11-3 to TRBJ2-3; 16 positions agree with TRBD2. The V gene's germline CDR1 is SGHNT and CDR2 YENEEA. Trimming at V came to 5 bases and at J to 4 bases, leaving 9 bases not matched to a gene. The CDR3 has 18 residues. The CDR3 protein is CASSLGTSGGAVADTQYF. In DNA, the CDR3 is TGTGCCAGCAGCCTGGGGACTAGCGGGGGGGCTGTCGCAGATACGCAGTATTTT.

This clone was found a few times. The chain is built from TRBV19 and TRBJ2-5; maybe TRBD2 (7 bases). The length of the CDR3 is 13 residues. The V end was cut by 6 bases, the J end by 1 base, with 9 bases between. Per germline, CDR1 LNHDA and CDR2 SQIVND (reference sequence). CDR3 region: CASSGGLQETQYF. CDR3 DNA sequence: TGTGCCAGTAGCGGGGGGCTCCAAGAGACCCAGTACTTC.

The J gene is TRBJ2-3, the V gene TRBV4-1, with unresolved D. The CDR3 has 15 residues. Germline CDR1 and CDR2: MGHRA and YSYEKL. V gave up 1 base and J gave up 2 bases, with 10 bases separating them. CDR3 nucleotide sequence: TGCGCCAGCAGCCAAGTTCCCAGCACCACAGATACGCAGTATTTT. The encoded protein is CASSQVPSTTDTQYF.

V and J are TRBV10-1 and TRBJ2-7, with D perhaps TRBD1 or TRBD2 (5 bases each). Trimming took 2 bases from V and 2 from J, leaving 16 bases between them. From germline, CDR1 is WNHNN and CDR2 SYGVQD (reference sequence). The CDR3 loop spans 16 amino acids. CDR3 coding DNA: TGCGCCAGCAGTGAGGTGGGACGCCATACAGCCTACGAGCAGTACGTC. Amino acids: CASSEVGRHTAYEQYV.

This clone appeared a few times. The chain links TRBV7-9 to TRBJ1-2, with D possibly TRBD1 on 5 matching bases. Trimming removed 3 bases at V and 7 bases at J, with 12 bases between. This CDR3 region has 13 residues. The germline gives CDR1 SEHNR, CDR2 FQNEAQ (reference sequence). The CDR3 nucleotides read TGTGCCAGCAGCTTTTCCAGGGAAGCTGGCTACACCTTC. The encoded protein is CASSFSREAGYTF.

The chain links TRBV6-4 to TRBJ1-1; D is uncertain. The CDR3 is 14 residues long. Germline lookup yields CDR1 MRHNA and CDR2 SNTAGT. The ends were cut back, 6 bases at V and 1 base at J, with 12 bases in the middle. DNA for the CDR3: TGTGCCAGCAGACCGGACGGCTGGAACACTGAAGCTTTCTTT. It yields the protein CASRPDGWNTEAFF.

The rearrangement joins TRBV2 to TRBJ1-2; D ambiguous. Germline V gene lookup returns CDR1 SNHLY and CDR2 FYNNEI. The CDR3 length is 12 residues. V was clipped by 2 bases and J by 5 bases, with 6 bases between them. The CDR3 DNA sequence: TGTGCCAGCAGTGAACAGGCGTATGGCTACACCTTC. Amino acid sequence: CASSEQAYGYTF. The variable domain in full, with the rest retrieved from reference TRBV2 and TRBJ1-2, is EPEVTQTPSHQVTQMGQEVILRCVPISNHLYFYWYRQILGQKVEFLVSFYNNEISEKSEIFDDQFSVERPDGSNFTLKIRSTKLEDSAMYFCASSEQAYGYTFGSGTRLTVV.

There are a few counts of this clone. J is TRBJ2-3 and V is TRBV18; D gene unclear. Between the trimmed V and J ends, which lost 6 bases and 7 bases, there was a span of 11 bases. CDR3 length: 12 residues. Looked up from germline, CDR1 is KGHSH and CDR2 is LQKENI. This CDR3 is CASSTPANTQYF. DNA for the CDR3: TGTGCCAGCTCCACCCCCGCAAATACGCAGTATTTT.

CDR3 nucleotides: TGTGCCAGTAGTTATTACAGGGGAAACGATGGCTACACCTTC. This codes for CASSYYRGNDGYTF. The genes are TRBV19 and TRBJ1-2; 7 bases agree with TRBD1. This CDR3 spans 14 amino acids. Germline V lookup: CDR1 LNHDA, CDR2 SQIVND (reference sequence). The ends lost 5 bases at V and 6 bases at J; junction bases unmatched: 9.

The genes are TRBV12-5 and TRBJ2-5, with 8 bases matching TRBD2. V lost 10 bases to trimming and J lost 2 bases; unmatched junction nucleotides: 12. The CDR3 loop spans 15 amino acids. Germline V gene lookup returns CDR1 LGHNT and CDR2 FRNRAP. The CDR3: CATTPAGGGQETQYF. CDR3 nucleotide sequence: TGTGCTACCACCCCCGCGGGGGGTGGGCAAGAGACCCAGTACTTC.

This rearrangement joins TRBV7-2 to TRBJ1-1; D call uncertain. The CDR3 runs to 15 residues. V was trimmed by 1 base and J by 1 base, leaving 10 bases between them. Germline V gene sequence: CDR1 SGHTA, CDR2 FQGNSA. CDR3 sequence: CASSLGPATNTEAFF. Written as DNA, the CDR3 is TGTGCCAGCAGCTTAGGTCCGGCGACGAACACTGAAGCTTTCTTT.

This clone came up a few times. CDR3 DNA: TGTGCCAGCAGCCAAGATAGGGATTCACCCCTCCACTTT. Translating gives CASSQDRDSPLHF. The chain uses TRBV3-1 (or the pseudogene TRBV3-2) and TRBJ1-6; D is undetermined. CDR1 is LGHDT and CDR2 is YNNKEL in the germline V gene (reference sequence). V shed 0 bases and J shed 8 bases, with 5 bases lying between them. CDR3 length: 13 amino acids.

The V gene is TRBV15, the J gene TRBJ1-4; 9 nucleotides agree with TRBD1. This CDR3 spans 15 amino acids. The V and J ends lost 5 bases and 5 bases, in that order; junction bases with no gene match: 6. CDR1 and CDR2 from the germline V gene are LNHNV and YYDKDF (reference sequence). CDR3 nucleotide sequence: TGTGCCACCAGCGCAGGGACAGGGCTAAATGAAAAACTGTTTTTT. Translated: CATSAGTGLNEKLFF.

The gene calls are TRBV6-2 or TRBV6-3 and TRBJ2-5; 7 positions match TRBD2. Trimming at V came to 6 bases and at J to 5 bases, leaving 15 bases not matched to a gene. The germline V gene encodes CDR1 MNHEY and CDR2 SVGEGT. The CDR3 is 16 residues long. The CDR3 protein is CASSQGLGLSAETQYF. The CDR3 nucleotides are TGTGCCAGCAGCCAAGGACTAGGTTTATCGGCGGAGACCCAGTACTTC.

The rearrangement joins TRBV28 to TRBJ1-2; D is possibly TRBD1 (5 bases). This CDR3 region has 15 residues. Germline CDR1 reads MDHEN; CDR2 reads SYDVKM. Trimming left V 5 bases short and J 2 bases short, with 15 bases between. CDR3 nucleotide sequence: TGTGCCAGCAGTGACATGGCTGCAGGGAACTATGGCTACACCTTC. Amino acid sequence: CASSDMAAGNYGYTF.

The J gene is TRBJ2-6, the V gene TRBV24-1; D unclear. Germline values: CDR1 KGHDR, CDR2 SFDVKD. CDR3 length: 13 amino acids. V shed 9 bases and J shed 0 bases, with 5 bases lying between them. CDR3 loop: CATRTSGANVLTF. The DNA of the CDR3 is TGTGCCACCCGGACCTCTGGGGCCAACGTCCTGACTTTC.